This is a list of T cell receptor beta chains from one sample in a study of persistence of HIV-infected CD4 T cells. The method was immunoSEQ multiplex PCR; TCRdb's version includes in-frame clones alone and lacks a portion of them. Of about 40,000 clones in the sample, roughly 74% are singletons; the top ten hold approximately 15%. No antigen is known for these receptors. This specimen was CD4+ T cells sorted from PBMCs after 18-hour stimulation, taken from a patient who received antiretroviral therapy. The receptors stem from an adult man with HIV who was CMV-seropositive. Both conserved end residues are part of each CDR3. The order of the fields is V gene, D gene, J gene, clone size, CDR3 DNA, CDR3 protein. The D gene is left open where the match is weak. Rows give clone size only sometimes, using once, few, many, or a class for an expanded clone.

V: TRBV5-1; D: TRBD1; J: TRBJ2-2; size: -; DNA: TGCGCCAGCAGTAGCGTGGGACAGGGGTTCGCGAACACCGGGGAGCTGTTTTTT; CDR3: CASSSVGQGFANTGELFF
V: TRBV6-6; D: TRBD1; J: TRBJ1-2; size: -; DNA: TGTGCCAGCAGTTATGGGCAGGGGGCTTATGGCTACACCTTC; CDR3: CASSYGQGAYGYTF
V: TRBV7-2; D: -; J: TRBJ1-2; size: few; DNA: TGTGCCAGCAGCTTGGCGGGGAACAGCTATGGCTACACCTTC; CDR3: CASSLAGNSYGYTF
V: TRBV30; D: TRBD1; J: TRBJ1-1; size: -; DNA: TGTGCCTGGACCCGGGACAGTAACACTGAAGCTTTCTTT; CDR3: CAWTRDSNTEAFF
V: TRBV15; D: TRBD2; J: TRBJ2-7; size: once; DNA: TGTGCCACCAGCAGAGATAGGACTAGCGGTTCCTACGAGCAGTACTTC; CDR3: CATSRDRTSGSYEQYF
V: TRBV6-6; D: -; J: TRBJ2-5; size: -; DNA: TGTGCCAGCACCCATGGGGGGACCCAGTACTTC; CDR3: CASTHGGTQYF
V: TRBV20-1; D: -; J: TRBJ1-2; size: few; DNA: TGCAGTGCTAGGCCGAGCCACAGCTTTCTTTTC; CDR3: CSARPSHSFLF
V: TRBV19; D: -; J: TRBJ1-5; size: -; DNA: TGTGCCAGTAGTATAGGTCGGGAACAGCCCCAGCATTTT; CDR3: CASSIGREQPQHF
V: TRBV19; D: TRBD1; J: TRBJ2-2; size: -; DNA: TGTGCCAGTAGTAGGACAGGGTGGAACACCGGGGAGCTGTTTTTT; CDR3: CASSRTGWNTGELFF
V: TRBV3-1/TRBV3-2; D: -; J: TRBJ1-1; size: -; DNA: TGTGCCAGCAGCTTCGGACGGGACACTGAAGCTTTCTTT; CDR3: CASSFGRDTEAFF
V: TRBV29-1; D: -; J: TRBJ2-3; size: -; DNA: TGCAGCGTTGGGTCAGATACGCAGTATTTT; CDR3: CSVGSDTQYF
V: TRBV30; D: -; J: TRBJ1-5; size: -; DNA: TGTGCCTGGAGACTCCGTGCCGATCAGCCCCAGCATTTT; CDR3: CAWRLRADQPQHF
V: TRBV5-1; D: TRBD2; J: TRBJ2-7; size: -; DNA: TGCGCCAGCAGCTTGGCCGGGAGGGGTTTGACCTACGAGCAGTACTTC; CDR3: CASSLAGRGLTYEQYF
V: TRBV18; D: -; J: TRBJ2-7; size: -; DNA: TGTGCCAGCTCACCAGGGGCCCCTTCCTACGAGCAGTACTTC; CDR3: CASSPGAPSYEQYF
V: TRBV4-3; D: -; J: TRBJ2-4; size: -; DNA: TGCGCCAGCAGCCAAGATAAGGGGACGGTCATTCAGTACTTC; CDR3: CASSQDKGTVIQYF
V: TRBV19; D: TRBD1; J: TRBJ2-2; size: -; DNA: TGTGCCAGCCATGCGGGCGGCAGGGGGACCGGGGAGCTGTTTTTT; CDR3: CASHAGGRGTGELFF
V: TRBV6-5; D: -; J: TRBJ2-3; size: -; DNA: TGTGCCAGCTACCTGGACGGATCCCATACGCAGTATTTT; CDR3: CASYLDGSHTQYF
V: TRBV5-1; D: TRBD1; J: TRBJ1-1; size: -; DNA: TGCGCCAGCAGGATGGGGACAGTGAACACTGAAGCTTTCTTT; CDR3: CASRMGTVNTEAFF
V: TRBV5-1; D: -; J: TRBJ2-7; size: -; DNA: TGCGCCAGCAGCGACCCAAGGGGCTTTACCTACGAGCAGTACTTC; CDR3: CASSDPRGFTYEQYF
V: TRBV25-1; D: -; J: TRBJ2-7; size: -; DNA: TGTGCCAGCAGTGAACCTGGCCTCTACGAGCAGTACTTC; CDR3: CASSEPGLYEQYF
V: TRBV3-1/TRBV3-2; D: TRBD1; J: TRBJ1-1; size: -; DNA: TGTGCCAGCAGCCTCTACAGGGGCGAAGCTTTCTTT; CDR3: CASSLYRGEAFF
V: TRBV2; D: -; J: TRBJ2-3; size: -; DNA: TGTGCCAGCAGGCTCCGGGGCACAGATACGCAGTATTTT; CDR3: CASRLRGTDTQYF
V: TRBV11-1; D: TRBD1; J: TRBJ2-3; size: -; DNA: TGTGCCAGCACCCTTGACAGGGGAGGAGGCACAGATACGCAGTATTTT; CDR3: CASTLDRGGGTDTQYF
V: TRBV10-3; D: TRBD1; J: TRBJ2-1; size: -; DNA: TGTGCCATCAGTGAGTCCCAGAGGGACAGCTACAATGAGCAGTTCTTC; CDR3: CAISESQRDSYNEQFF
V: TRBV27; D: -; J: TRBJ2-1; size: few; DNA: TGTGCCAGCAGTTTACCAGGGGTGGGTGAGCAGTTCTTC; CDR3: CASSLPGVGEQFF
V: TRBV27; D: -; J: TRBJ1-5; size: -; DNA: TGTGCCAGCAGTGTTGGGCGGAAGAATCAGCCCCAGCATTTT; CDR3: CASSVGRKNQPQHF
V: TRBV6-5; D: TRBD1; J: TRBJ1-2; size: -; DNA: TGTGCCACCAGCAAAGGGACAGTCTATGGCTACACCTTC; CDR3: CATSKGTVYGYTF
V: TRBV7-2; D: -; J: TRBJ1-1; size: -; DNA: TGTGCCAGCAGCCGTCCGGGCGGGGCAGATAACACTGAAGCTTTCTTT; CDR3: CASSRPGGADNTEAFF
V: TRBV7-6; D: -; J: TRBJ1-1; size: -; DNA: TGTGCCAGCAGCTTAGCGGTGTCAGCCGAAGCTTTCTTT; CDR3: CASSLAVSAEAFF
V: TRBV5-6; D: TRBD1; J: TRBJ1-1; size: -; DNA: TGTGCCAGCAGCCGGGCGGGACAGCTGATGAACACTGAAGCTTTCTTT; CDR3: CASSRAGQLMNTEAFF
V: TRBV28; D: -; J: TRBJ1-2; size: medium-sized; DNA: TGTGCCAGCAGTACCCAAGGAAACTATGGCTACACCTTC; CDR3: CASSTQGNYGYTF
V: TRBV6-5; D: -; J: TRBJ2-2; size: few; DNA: TGTGCCAGCAAATACACCGGGGAGCTGTTTTTT; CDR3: CASKYTGELFF